This TCR beta chain was retrieved from a study of control samples from healthy donors and cancer patients. Germline V gene lookup returns CDR1 SQVTM and CDR2 ANQGSEA. This CDR3 spans 12 amino acids. Libraries were prepared by immunoSEQ multiplex PCR; TCRdb keeps only in-frame clonotypes and omits some of them. The table records around 150,000 clones, approximately 94% of them present only once. This sequence originates from a woman in her 40s in good health. The chain recombines TRBV29-1 with TRBJ1-1, with a weak D call TRBD1 (5 bases). The sample comprised blood. This CDR3 is CIGMGTGTEAFF. CDR3 coding DNA: TGCATCGGGATGGGGACGGGCACTGAAGCTTTCTTT.